This T cell receptor beta chain was recorded in a study of CD8+ T cells in alopecia areata. RNA extraction was followed by reverse transcription into cDNA, which acted as the sequencing template. TCRdb keeps only in-frame clones here, not all; method: immunoSEQ multiplex PCR. The top ten clones hold about an eighth of a sample with 150,000 to 200,000 clones, 67% of them seen once. This CDR3 has 15 residues. The trim removed 2 bases at V and 1 base at J, leaving 5 bases unmatched. The germline V gene has CDR1 SGHKS and CDR2 YYEKEE (reference sequence). The specimen was CD8+ T cells sorted from blood, collected at week 0. The TCR was taken from a human donor with alopecia areata. This sequence joins TRBV5-5 and TRBJ2-7, with 8 bases fitting TRBD2. CDR3 DNA sequence: TGTGCCAGCAGCTTAACCGGGGGGGCATCCTACGAGCAGTACTTC. Translated: CASSLTGGASYEQYF.